Listed here is a single TCR beta chain. Source study methods: Reference gene primer amplification in the assay estimated nucleated cell counts. Assay used: immunoSEQ multiplex PCR; TCRdb lists only in-frame clones, some missing. D and trimming were read from the DNA, whereas the V and J calls and clone size are those reported in that table. The repertoire holds roughly 150,000 clones, with roughly 82% as singletons. The sample originates from a study of blood T cell repertoires in COVID-19. At the level of the study: The United States, Italy and Spain supplied acute and convalescent COVID-19 samples. Sources were T cells, B-cell-depleted T cells, or PBMCs; the material itself was cDNA or gDNA.

There are 14 residues in the CDR3. V trimming: 6 bases; J trimming: 1 base; junction bases outside the gene matches: 3. Germline loops: CDR1 MNHEY, CDR2 SVGAGI. The sequence was collected from a woman aged 45-59 years in a cohort sampled during active or convalescent COVID-19. The V call is TRBV6-5, the J call TRBJ2-7; 10 nucleotides align to TRBD1. Sequenced: peripheral blood. CDR3 sequence: CASREGQGSYEQYF. The CDR3 DNA follows: TGTGCCAGCAGGGAGGGACAGGGGTCCTACGAGCAGTACTTC.